A selection of T cell receptor beta chains follows, all from one sample in a study of shared clonotypes between healthy human individuals. Sequencing used immunoSEQ multiplex PCR; TCRdb keeps in-frame clones, though not all of them. The table has around 1,900,000 clones, 85% to 95% seen once. Sample: naive CD8+ T cells from PBMCs. The receptors shown here come from a man in his late teens or twenties in good health. Some clones in this sample may be carry-over from other donors' samples. The CDR3 runs from the conserved cysteine through the conserved F or W. A D gene is named only where the DNA matches it firmly. Only some rows state a clone size, as once, few, many or a class for expanded clones.

TGCGCCAGCAGTGAGTCTTATCCGGAAACAGATACGCAGTATTTT,CASSESYPETDTQYF,NA,TRBV10-2,TRBJ2-3,15,NA
TGTGCCACTGAGGAGGCGGAGACCCAGTACTTC,CATEEAETQYF,NA,TRBV15,TRBJ2-5,11,NA
TGCGCCAGCAGTGAACTAGCGGGAGAATATGAGCAGTACTTC,CASSELAGEYEQYF,NA,TRBV10-1,TRBJ2-7,14,TRBD2
TGTGCCAGTAGTTCCCGTCATTGGAGATCCTACGAGCAGTACTTC,CASSSRHWRSYEQYF,NA,TRBV19,TRBJ2-7,15,NA
TGTGCCAGCAGCCAGAGTTTCCCGGGGACAGGGATCACAGATACGCAGTATTTT,CASSQSFPGTGITDTQYF,NA,TRBV4-2,TRBJ2-3,18,TRBD1
TGTGCCAGCAGTCCTCCGGACAGCCTCGGCTACACCTTC,CASSPPDSLGYTF,NA,TRBV27,TRBJ1-2,13,NA
TGCGCCAGCAGCCAAGGGACAGGGTACGAGCAGTACTTC,CASSQGTGYEQYF,once,TRBV5-1,TRBJ2-7,13,TRBD1
TGTGCCAGCAGCGTAGGTCCTAGCAGCGAGACCCAGTACTTC,CASSVGPSSETQYF,NA,TRBV9,TRBJ2-5,14,NA
TGTGCCAGCTCACCAACTGCGGAAGAAGGTGGCTACACCTTC,CASSPTAEEGGYTF,NA,TRBV18,TRBJ1-2,14,NA
TGCAGCGTTGTGGGCCAGGGGGCGCAACTGTTTTTT,CSVVGQGAQLFF,NA,TRBV29-1,TRBJ1-4,12,TRBD1
TGTGCCAGCAGCGAGGGGGCAGGGGCCTATACCTACGAGCAGTACTTC,CASSEGAGAYTYEQYF,NA,TRBV9,TRBJ2-7,16,TRBD1
TGTGCCAGCAGTTTAAAGGGTCTCTCCTACAATGAGCAGTTCTTC,CASSLKGLSYNEQFF,NA,TRBV27,TRBJ2-1,15,NA
TGTGCCAGTACCCGGACTAGCGGGATTGGTAATGAGCAGTTCTTC,CASTRTSGIGNEQFF,NA,TRBV19,TRBJ2-1,15,TRBD2
TGTGCCAGCAGTCCGGACGGTACTAACTATGGCTACACCTTC,CASSPDGTNYGYTF,once,TRBV28,TRBJ1-2,14,NA
TGTGCCAGCAGTCCGGGACAGGGGTCCTACGAGCAGTACTTC,CASSPGQGSYEQYF,once,TRBV28,TRBJ2-7,14,TRBD1
TGTGCCAGCAGTCTAGGGAATCAGCCCTACAATGAGCAGTTCTTC,CASSLGNQPYNEQFF,once,TRBV28,TRBJ2-1,15,NA
TGTGCCAGCATTACAGGGGATGGAAACACCATATATTTT,CASITGDGNTIYF,NA,TRBV19,TRBJ1-3,13,TRBD1
TGTGCCAGCAGCTTAGGAGGGGTCGTCTACGAGCAGTACTTC,CASSLGGVVYEQYF,NA,TRBV11-2,TRBJ2-7,14,NA